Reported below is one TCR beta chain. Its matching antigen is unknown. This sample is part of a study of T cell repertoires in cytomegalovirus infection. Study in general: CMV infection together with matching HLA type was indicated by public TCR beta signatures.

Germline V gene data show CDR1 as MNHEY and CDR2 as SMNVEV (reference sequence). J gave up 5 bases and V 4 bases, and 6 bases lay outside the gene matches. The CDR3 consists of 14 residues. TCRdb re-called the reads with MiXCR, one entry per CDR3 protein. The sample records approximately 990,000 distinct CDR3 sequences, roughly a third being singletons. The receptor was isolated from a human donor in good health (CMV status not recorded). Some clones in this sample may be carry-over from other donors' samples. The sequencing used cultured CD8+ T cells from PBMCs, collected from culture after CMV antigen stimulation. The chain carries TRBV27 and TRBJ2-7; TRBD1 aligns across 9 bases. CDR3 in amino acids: CASSSGTGSNEQYF. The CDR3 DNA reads TGTGCCAGCAGTTCGGGGACAGGGTCGAACGAGCAGTACTTC.